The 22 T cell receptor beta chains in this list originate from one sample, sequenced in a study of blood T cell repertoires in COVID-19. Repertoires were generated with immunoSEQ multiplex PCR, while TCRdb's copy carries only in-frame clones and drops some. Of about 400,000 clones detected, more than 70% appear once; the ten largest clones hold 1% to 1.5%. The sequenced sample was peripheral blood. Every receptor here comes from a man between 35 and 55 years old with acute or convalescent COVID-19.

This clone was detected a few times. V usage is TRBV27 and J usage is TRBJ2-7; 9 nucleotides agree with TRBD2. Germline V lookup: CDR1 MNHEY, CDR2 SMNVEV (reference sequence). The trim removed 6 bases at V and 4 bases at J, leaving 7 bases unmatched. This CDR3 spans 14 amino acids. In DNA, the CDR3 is TGTGCCAGCAGGGGACTAGCCGGAGGGTACGAGCAGTACTTC. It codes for CASRGLAGGYEQYF.

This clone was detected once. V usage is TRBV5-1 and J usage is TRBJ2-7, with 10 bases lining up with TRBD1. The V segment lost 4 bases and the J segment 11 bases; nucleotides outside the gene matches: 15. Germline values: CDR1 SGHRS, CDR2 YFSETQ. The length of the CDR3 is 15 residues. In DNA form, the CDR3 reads TGCGCCAGCAGCGGAACCGAGGGACAGGGGAGGAAGAAGTACTTC. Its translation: CASSGTEGQGRKKYF.

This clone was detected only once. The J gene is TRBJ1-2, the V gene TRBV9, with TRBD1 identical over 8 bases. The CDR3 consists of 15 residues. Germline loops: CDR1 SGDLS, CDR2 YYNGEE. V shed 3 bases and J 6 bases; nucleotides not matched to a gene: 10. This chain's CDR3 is CASSDRDRPRDGYTF. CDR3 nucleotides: TGTGCCAGCAGCGACCGGGACAGGCCTAGAGATGGCTACACCTTC.

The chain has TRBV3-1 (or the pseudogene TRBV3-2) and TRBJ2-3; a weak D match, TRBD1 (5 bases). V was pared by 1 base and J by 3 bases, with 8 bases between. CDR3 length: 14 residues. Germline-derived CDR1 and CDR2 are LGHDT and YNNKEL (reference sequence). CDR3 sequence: CASSQAGATDTQYF. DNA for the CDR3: TGTGCCAGCAGCCAAGCTGGGGCGACAGATACGCAGTATTTT.

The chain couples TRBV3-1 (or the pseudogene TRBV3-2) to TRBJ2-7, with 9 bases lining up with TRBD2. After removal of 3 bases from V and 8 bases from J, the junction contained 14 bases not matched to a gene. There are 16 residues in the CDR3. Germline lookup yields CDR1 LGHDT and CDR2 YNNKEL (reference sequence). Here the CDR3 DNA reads TGTGCCAGCAGCCACACCAGCGGGGGGTCGGCCCCCAAGCAGTACTTC. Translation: CASSHTSGGSAPKQYF.

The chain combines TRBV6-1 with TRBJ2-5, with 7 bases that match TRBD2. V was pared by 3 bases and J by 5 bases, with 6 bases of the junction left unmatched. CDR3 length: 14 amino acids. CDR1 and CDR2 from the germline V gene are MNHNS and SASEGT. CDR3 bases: TGTGCCAGCAGTGAGGGGCGGGAGTTGGAGACCCAGTACTTC. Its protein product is CASSEGRELETQYF.

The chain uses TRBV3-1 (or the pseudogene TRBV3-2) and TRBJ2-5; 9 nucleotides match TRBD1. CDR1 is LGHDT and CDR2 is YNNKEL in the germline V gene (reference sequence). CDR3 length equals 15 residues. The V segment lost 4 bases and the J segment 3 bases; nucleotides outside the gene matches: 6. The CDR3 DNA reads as TGTGCCAGCAGCCGTCGACAGGGGGGAGAAGAGACCCAGTACTTC. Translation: CASSRRQGGEETQYF.

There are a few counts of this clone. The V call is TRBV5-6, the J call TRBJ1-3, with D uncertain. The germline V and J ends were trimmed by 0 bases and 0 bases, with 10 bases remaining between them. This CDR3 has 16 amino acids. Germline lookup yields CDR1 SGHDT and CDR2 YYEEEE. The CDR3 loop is CASSLVSASSGNTIYF. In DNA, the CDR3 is TGTGCCAGCAGCTTGGTTTCAGCGAGCTCTGGAAACACCATATATTTT.

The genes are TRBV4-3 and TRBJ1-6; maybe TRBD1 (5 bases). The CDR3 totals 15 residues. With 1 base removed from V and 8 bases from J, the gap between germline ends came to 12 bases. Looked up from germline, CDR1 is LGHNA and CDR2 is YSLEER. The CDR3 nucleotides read TGCGCCAGCAGCCAAGGGGGGGACGGAGATTCACCCCTCCACTTT. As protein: CASSQGGDGDSPLHF.

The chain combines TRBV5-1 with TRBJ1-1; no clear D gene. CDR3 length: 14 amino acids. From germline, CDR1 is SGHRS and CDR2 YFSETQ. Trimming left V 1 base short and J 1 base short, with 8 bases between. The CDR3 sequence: CASSLNSKNTEAFF. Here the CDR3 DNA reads TGCGCCAGCAGCTTGAACAGCAAGAACACTGAAGCTTTCTTT.

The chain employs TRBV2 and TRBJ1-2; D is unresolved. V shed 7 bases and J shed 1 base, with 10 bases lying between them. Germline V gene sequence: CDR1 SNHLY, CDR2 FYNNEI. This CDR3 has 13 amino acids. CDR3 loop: CASKIGNNYGYTF. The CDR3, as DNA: TGTGCCAGCAAGATCGGGAATAACTATGGCTACACCTTC.

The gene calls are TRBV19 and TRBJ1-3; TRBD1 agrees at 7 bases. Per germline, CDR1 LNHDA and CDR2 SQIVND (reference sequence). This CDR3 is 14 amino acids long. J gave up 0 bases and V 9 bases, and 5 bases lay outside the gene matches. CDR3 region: CASKGQSSGNTIYF. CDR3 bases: TGTGCCAGCAAGGGACAGAGCTCTGGAAACACCATATATTTT.

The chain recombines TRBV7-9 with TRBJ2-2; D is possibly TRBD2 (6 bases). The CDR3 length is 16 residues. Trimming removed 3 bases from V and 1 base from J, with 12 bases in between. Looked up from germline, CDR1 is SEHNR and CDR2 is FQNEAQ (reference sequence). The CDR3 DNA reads TGTGCCAGCAGCTTTTGGACTACCAAGAACACCGGGGAGCTGTTTTTT. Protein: CASSFWTTKNTGELFF.

This CDR3 is CASSLDYGKTEAFF. Here the CDR3 DNA reads TGCGCCAGCAGCTTGGATTACGGGAAGACTGAAGCTTTCTTT. The V and J genes are TRBV5-1 and TRBJ1-1; D is unclear. Trimming took off 0 bases at V and 5 bases at J, with 11 bases between the two ends. The germline gives CDR1 SGHRS, CDR2 YFSETQ. This CDR3 region has 14 residues.

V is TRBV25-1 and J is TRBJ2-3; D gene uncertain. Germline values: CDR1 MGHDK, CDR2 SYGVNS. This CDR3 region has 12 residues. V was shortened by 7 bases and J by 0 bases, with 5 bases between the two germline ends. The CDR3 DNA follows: TGTGCCAGCACTGCGAGCACAGATACGCAGTATTTT. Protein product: CASTASTDTQYF.

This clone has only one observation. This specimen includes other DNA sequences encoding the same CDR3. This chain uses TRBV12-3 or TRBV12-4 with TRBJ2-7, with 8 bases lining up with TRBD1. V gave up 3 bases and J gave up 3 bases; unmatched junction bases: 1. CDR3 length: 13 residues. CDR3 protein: CASSFGQGYEQYF. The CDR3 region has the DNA TGTGCCAGCAGTTTCGGACAGGGCTACGAGCAGTACTTC.

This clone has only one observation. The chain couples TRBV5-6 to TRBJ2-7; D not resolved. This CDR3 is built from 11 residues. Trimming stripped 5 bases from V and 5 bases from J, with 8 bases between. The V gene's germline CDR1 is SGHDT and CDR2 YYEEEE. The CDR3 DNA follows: TGTGCCAGCAGTAGATTAGACGAGCAGTACTTC. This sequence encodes CASSRLDEQYF.

The CDR3 sequence is CASSYDSTNYGYTF. The CDR3 coding sequence is TGTGCCAGCAGTTACGACAGCACGAACTATGGCTACACCTTC. The chain has TRBV6-5 and TRBJ1-2; a weak D match, TRBD1 (5 bases). The CDR3 is 14 amino acids. V lost 2 bases, J lost 2 bases, and 9 bases lay in between. Per germline, CDR1 MNHEY and CDR2 SVGAGI.

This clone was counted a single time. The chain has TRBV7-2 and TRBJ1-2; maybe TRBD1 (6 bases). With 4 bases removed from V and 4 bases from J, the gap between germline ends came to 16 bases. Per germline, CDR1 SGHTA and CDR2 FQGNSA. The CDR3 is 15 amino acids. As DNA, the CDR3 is TGTGCCAGCAGCTCCCTGGTGGGAGGGGGCTATGGCTACACCTTC. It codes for CASSSLVGGGYGYTF.

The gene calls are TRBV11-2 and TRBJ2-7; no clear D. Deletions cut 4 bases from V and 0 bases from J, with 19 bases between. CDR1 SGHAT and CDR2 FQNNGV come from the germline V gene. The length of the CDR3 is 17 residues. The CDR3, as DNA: TGTGCCAGCAGCTCCTTATCAATTAAACTCCGCTCCTACGAGCAGTACTTC. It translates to CASSSLSIKLRSYEQYF. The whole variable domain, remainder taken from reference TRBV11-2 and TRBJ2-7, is EAGVAQSPRYKIIEKRQSVAFWCNPISGHATLYWYQQILGQGPKLLIQFQNNGVVDDSQLPKDRFSAERLKGVDSTLKIQPAKLEDSAVYLCASSSLSIKLRSYEQYFGPGTRLTVT.

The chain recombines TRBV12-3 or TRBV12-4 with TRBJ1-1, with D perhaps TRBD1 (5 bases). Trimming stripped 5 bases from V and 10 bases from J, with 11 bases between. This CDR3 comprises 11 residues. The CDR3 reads CASSPGLPAFF. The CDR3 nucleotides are TGTGCCAGCAGTCCGGGACTACCAGCTTTCTTT.

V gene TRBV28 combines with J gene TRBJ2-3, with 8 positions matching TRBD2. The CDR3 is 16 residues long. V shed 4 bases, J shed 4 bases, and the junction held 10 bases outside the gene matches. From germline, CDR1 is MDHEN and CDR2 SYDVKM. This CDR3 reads CASSYPLSAGADTQYF. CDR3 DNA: TGTGCCAGCAGTTATCCCTTATCAGCGGGGGCAGATACGCAGTATTTT.